The T cell receptor beta chain under discussion was sequenced for a study of T cells in Graves' hyperthyroidism and ophthalmopathy. Trimming removed 7 bases at V and 5 bases at J, with 15 bases between. Germline CDR1 is LGHDT and CDR2 is YNNKEL (reference sequence). The CDR3 length is 14 residues. The source material, RNA transcripts, was used to amplify TCR beta CDR3 regions. HTBI primers were used for first-round RT-PCR of the TCR CDR3. TCRdb called the multiplex PCR reads again in MiXCR, with one record for every CDR3 protein. In the table there are about 590,000 distinct CDR3 sequences, 15% to 18% of which are singletons. This clonotype has at least ten counts.

The chain joins TRBV3-1 to TRBJ2-1; D possibly corresponds to TRBD1 (5 bases). The source material was blood. The receptor's source is a woman under 40 with Graves' hyperthyroidism. CDR3 in DNA: TGTGCCAGCACTAGGCAGGGTAGGAACAATGAGCAGTTCTTC. Its protein product is CASTRQGRNNEQFF.